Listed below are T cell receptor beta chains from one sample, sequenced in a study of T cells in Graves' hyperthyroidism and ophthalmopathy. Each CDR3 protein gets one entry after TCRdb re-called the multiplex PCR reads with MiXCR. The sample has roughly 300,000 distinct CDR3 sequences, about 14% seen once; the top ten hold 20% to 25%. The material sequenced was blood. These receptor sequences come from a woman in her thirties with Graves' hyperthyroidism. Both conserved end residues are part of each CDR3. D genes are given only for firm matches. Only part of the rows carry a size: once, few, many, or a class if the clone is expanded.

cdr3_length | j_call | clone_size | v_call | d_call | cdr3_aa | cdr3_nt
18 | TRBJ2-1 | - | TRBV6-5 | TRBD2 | CASRHPTLSGRSYNEQFF | TGTGCCAGCAGACACCCGACGCTTAGCGGGAGATCCTACAATGAGCAGTTCTTC
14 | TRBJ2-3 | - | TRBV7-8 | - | CASSTSRLGVTQYF | TGTGCCAGCAGCACAAGCCGCCTGGGCGTTACGCAGTATTTT
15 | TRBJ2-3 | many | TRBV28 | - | CASSPSRGGTDTQYF | TGTGCCAGCAGTCCCTCCCGGGGAGGAACAGATACGCAGTATTTT
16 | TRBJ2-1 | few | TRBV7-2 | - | CASSLGVGQGRSEQFF | TGTGCCAGCAGCTTAGGGGTCGGGCAGGGCCGGTCAGAGCAGTTCTTC
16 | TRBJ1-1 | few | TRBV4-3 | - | CASSQDPGPHRSEAFF | TGCGCCAGCAGCCAAGATCCCGGGCCCCATAGATCGGAAGCTTTCTTT
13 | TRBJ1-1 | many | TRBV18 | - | CASSPGAGAEAFF | TGTGCCAGCTCACCAGGGGCGGGCGCTGAAGCTTTCTTT
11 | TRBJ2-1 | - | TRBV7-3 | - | CASSRASEQFF | TGTGCCAGCTCCCGGGCGTCCGAGCAGTTCTTC
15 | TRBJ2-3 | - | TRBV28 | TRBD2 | CASSVHGREADTQYF | TGTGCCAGCAGTGTTCACGGGAGGGAGGCAGATACGCAGTATTTT
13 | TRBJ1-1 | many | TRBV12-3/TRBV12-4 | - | CASSLEVGGQAFF | TGTGCCAGCAGTTTGGAGGTGGGGGGCCAAGCTTTCTTT
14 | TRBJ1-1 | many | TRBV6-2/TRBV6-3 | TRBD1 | CASRLDRAGTEAFF | TGTGCCAGCAGGTTGGACAGGGCAGGCACTGAAGCTTTCTTT
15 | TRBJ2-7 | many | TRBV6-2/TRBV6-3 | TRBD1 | CASIERGTGRHEQYF | TGTGCCAGTATCGAAAGAGGGACAGGGAGGCACGAGCAGTACTTC
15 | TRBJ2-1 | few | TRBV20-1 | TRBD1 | CSASRGQGAGNEQFF | TGCAGTGCTAGTAGGGGACAGGGGGCAGGGAATGAGCAGTTCTTC
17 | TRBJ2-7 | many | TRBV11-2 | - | CASSKLGPGVGMGEQYF | TGTGCCAGCAGCAAATTGGGACCCGGGGTCGGGATGGGCGAGCAGTACTTC
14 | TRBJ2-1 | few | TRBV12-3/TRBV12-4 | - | CASSPNTASYEQFF | TGTGCCAGCAGCCCTAACACGGCCTCCTATGAGCAGTTCTTC
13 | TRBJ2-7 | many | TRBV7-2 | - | CASSGGPGYEQYF | TGTGCCAGCAGCGGTGGTCCGGGCTACGAGCAGTACTTC
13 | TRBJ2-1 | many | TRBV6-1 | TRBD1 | CASTGQGYNEQFF | TGTGCCAGCACGGGACAGGGGTACAATGAGCAGTTCTTC
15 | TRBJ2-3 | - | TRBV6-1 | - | CASSALWRVTDTQYF | TGTGCCAGCAGTGCCCTATGGAGGGTGACAGATACGCAGTATTTT
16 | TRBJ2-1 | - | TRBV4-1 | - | CASSQDQAVKYNEQFF | TGCGCCAGCAGCCAAGATCAAGCAGTTAAATACAATGAGCAGTTCTTC
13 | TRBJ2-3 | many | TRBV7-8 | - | CASSLSVRNTQYF | TGTGCCAGCAGCTTATCGGTGCGGAATACGCAGTATTTT
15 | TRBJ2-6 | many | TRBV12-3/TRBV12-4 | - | CASSRGLSGANVLTF | TGTGCCAGCAGCCGAGGCCTCAGTGGGGCCAACGTCCTGACTTTC
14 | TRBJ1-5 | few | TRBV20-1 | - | CSARSFDGDQPQHF | TGCAGTGCTAGATCCTTTGACGGCGATCAGCCCCAGCATTTT
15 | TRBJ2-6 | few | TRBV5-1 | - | CASALLGSTPSVLTF | TGCGCCAGCGCCCTGTTGGGATCCACCCCATCCGTCCTGACTTTC
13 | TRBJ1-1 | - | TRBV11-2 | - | CASSLGGQAGAFF | TGTGCCAGCAGCTTAGGAGGCCAGGCGGGAGCTTTCTTT
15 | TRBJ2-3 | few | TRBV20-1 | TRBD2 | CSARGLAGGTDTQYF | TGCAGTGCTAGAGGACTAGCGGGAGGCACAGATACGCAGTATTTT
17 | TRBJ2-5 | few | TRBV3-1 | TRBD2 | CASSQGALAGFQETQYF | TGTGCCAGCAGCCAAGGGGCACTAGCGGGGTTCCAAGAGACCCAGTACTTC
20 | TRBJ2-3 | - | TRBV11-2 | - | CASSTGSPSVRARVPDTQYF | TGTGCCAGCAGCACGGGGTCCCCTAGCGTGAGGGCCCGTGTCCCAGATACGCAGTATTTT
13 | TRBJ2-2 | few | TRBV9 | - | CASSAAVTGELFF | TGTGCCAGCAGCGCTGCGGTAACCGGGGAGCTGTTTTTT
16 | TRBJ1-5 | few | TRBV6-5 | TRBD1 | CASSYEGQGAGQPQHF | TGTGCCAGCAGTTACGAGGGACAGGGGGCGGGTCAGCCCCAGCATTTT
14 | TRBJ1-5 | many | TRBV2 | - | CASSGQNSNQPQHF | TGTGCCAGCAGCGGACAGAATAGCAATCAGCCCCAGCATTTT
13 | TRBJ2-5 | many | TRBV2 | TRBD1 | CAGNTDRGETQYF | TGTGCCGGAAACACGGACAGGGGAGAGACCCAGTACTTC
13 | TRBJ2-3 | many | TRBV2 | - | CASRGRSTDTQYF | TGTGCCAGCAGGGGAAGATCCACAGATACGCAGTATTTT
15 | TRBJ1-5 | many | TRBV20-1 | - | CSAWEGPGSGQPQHF | TGCAGTGCTTGGGAGGGTCCGGGTTCAGGTCAGCCCCAGCATTTT
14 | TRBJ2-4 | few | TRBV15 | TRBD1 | CATADGQEKDIQYF | TGTGCCACCGCCGACGGACAGGAGAAGGACATTCAGTACTTC
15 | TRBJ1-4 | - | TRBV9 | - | CASSVTANRGEKLFF | TGTGCCAGCAGCGTAACGGCTAATCGGGGTGAAAAACTGTTTTTT
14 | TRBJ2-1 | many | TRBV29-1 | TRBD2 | CSVELAGGINEQFF | TGCAGCGTTGAGCTAGCGGGAGGAATAAATGAGCAGTTCTTC
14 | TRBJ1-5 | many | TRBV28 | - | CASSLTSTARPQHF | TGTGCCAGCAGTCTTACTTCGACAGCGCGGCCCCAGCATTTT
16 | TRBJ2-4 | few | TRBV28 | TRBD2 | CASSPPMAGGWDIQYF | TGTGCCAGCAGTCCCCCCATGGCGGGAGGTTGGGACATTCAGTACTTC
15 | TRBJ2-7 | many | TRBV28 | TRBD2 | CASSRGLAVTYEQYF | TGTGCCAGCAGTAGGGGACTAGCGGTTACCTACGAGCAGTACTTC